Below are 14 T cell receptor beta chains sequenced from a single sample in a study of cytomegalovirus exposure and HLA in healthy donors. The study ran its PCR with 60 Vbeta and 13 Jbeta primers. Profiling relied on immunoSEQ multiplex PCR, and the TCRdb table lists in-frame clones only, not all of them. This sample contains tens of thousands of clones. Sample: PBMCs. These receptors came from a man aged 30 to 39 in good health and CMV-seropositive.

This sequence joins TRBV15 and TRBJ2-3, with D maybe TRBD2 (5 bases). Trimming took 2 bases from V and 0 from J, leaving 12 bases between them. This CDR3 comprises 16 residues. CDR1 and CDR2 (germline): LNHNV, YYDKDF (reference sequence). This chain's CDR3 is CATSRSLSGSTDTQYF. The DNA for the CDR3 is TGTGCCACCAGCAGATCCCTTTCGGGGAGCACAGATACGCAGTATTTT.

Details on this clone: A read error may produce the germline difference seen at one junction end. The chain carries TRBV7-3 and TRBJ2-1, with 10 bases matching TRBD2. This CDR3 contains 20 residues. CDR1 SGHTA and CDR2 FQGTGA come from the germline V gene. CDR3 coding DNA: TGTGCCAGCAGCTTAGGGTGGGGGCAAGCGGGAGGGAGCTCCGACAATGAGCAGTTCTTC. Amino acids: CASSLGWGQAGGSSDNEQFF.

The V and J genes are TRBV11-2 and TRBJ2-7; 11 bases are shared with TRBD2. The germline V gene has CDR1 SGHAT and CDR2 FQNNGV. The CDR3 runs 15 residues. V shed 4 bases and J 1 base; nucleotides not matched to a gene: 3. CDR3 in DNA: TGTGCCAGCAGCTCTACTAGCGGGAGTTCCTACGAGCAGTACTTC. Its translation: CASSSTSGSSYEQYF.

The chain is built from TRBV27 and TRBJ1-1; weak D call: TRBD1 (5 bases). V gave up 5 bases and J gave up 3 bases, with 10 bases separating them. The CDR3 length is 13 residues. Germline CDR1 MNHEY, CDR2 SMNVEV (reference sequence). The CDR3 DNA is TGTGCCAGCAGTCCCAGGGCGGACACTGAAGCTTTCTTT. Amino acid sequence: CASSPRADTEAFF.

V gene TRBV7-9 combines with J gene TRBJ2-7; D is perhaps TRBD1 (5 bases). Per germline, CDR1 SEHNR and CDR2 FQNEAQ (reference sequence). The length of the CDR3 is 12 residues. V was clipped by 5 bases and J by 5 bases, with 10 bases between them. The CDR3 loop is CASSPQGHEQYF. As DNA, the CDR3 is TGTGCCAGCAGCCCCCAGGGCCACGAGCAGTACTTC.

Remarks on this clone: Sequence at one end of the junction differs from germline and may be a read error. CDR3 DNA: TGTGCCAGAAGCCACGGGTTCGAGCAGTACTTC. Translated, it gives CARSHGFEQYF. This chain uses TRBV14 with TRBJ2-7; D unclear. Germline V gives CDR1 SGHDN, CDR2 FVKESK. The CDR3 runs to 11 residues.

The chain recombines TRBV19 with TRBJ1-2; TRBD1 matches 9 bases. V lost 10 bases, J lost 7 bases, and 13 bases stayed unmatched. Germline CDR1 and CDR2: LNHDA and SQIVND (reference sequence). The CDR3 totals 14 residues. In DNA form, the CDR3 reads TGTGCCACCCCATCTGGGGGACAGGGCGCTGGCTACACCTTC. Translation: CATPSGGQGAGYTF. The entire variable domain, with the rest obtained from reference TRBV19 and TRBJ1-2, is as follows: DGGITQSPKYLFRKEGQNVTLSCEQNLNHDAMYWYRQDPGQGLRLIYYSQIVNDFQKGDIAEGYSVSREKKESFPLTVTSAQKNPTAFYLCATPSGGQGAGYTFGSGTRLTVV.

The chain recombines TRBV6-1 with TRBJ1-4; D unresolved. The CDR3 covers 15 residues. V lost 2 bases to trimming and J lost 0 bases, with 7 bases between them. Germline lookup yields CDR1 MNHNS and CDR2 SASEGT. Here the CDR3 reads CASSELGATNEKLFF. The CDR3 DNA is TGTGCCAGCAGTGAACTCGGTGCAACTAATGAAAAACTGTTTTTT.

J is TRBJ1-1 and V is TRBV6-1; D possibly corresponds to TRBD1 (6 bases). With 5 bases removed from V and 3 bases from J, the gap between germline ends came to 13 bases. The CDR3 sequence is 14 residues long. Germline-derived CDR1 and CDR2 are MNHNS and SASEGT. The CDR3 DNA reads as TGTGCCAGCAGTCCGCACAGGGCGGACACTGAAGCTTTCTTT. It specifies CASSPHRADTEAFF.

The chain recombines TRBV29-1 with TRBJ2-1; no clear D gene. The CDR3 length is 12 residues. Germline loops: CDR1 SQVTM, CDR2 ANQGSEA. Trimming removed 5 bases at V and 6 bases at J, with 11 bases between. In DNA, the CDR3 is TGCAGCGTTTACCACCGGTCCAATGAGCAGTTCTTC. The encoded protein is CSVYHRSNEQFF.

This chain uses TRBV7-9 with TRBJ2-1; the match to TRBD1 covers 7 bases. Germline V gene sequence: CDR1 SEHNR, CDR2 FQNEAQ (reference sequence). Trimming cost V 4 bases and J 8 bases; bases outside gene matches: 8. The CDR3 has 14 residues. This CDR3 reads CASSWDSGSDEQFF. The CDR3 DNA reads as TGTGCCAGCAGCTGGGACAGTGGGTCCGATGAGCAGTTCTTC.

The V gene is TRBV7-2, the J gene TRBJ2-7; TRBD1 matches 7 bases. Looked up from germline, CDR1 is SGHTA and CDR2 is FQGNSA. This CDR3 has 14 residues. The ends lost 5 bases at V and 0 bases at J; junction bases unmatched: 4. CDR3 amino acids: CASSQQGPSYEQYF. The CDR3 DNA follows: TGTGCCAGCAGCCAACAGGGGCCCTCCTACGAGCAGTACTTC.

The CDR3 region has the DNA TGTGCCAGCAGTGAGACAGGGATTCAGGAGACCCAGTACTTC. It yields the protein CASSETGIQETQYF. The chain has TRBV2 and TRBJ2-5; 7 positions agree with TRBD1. Germline CDR1 SNHLY, CDR2 FYNNEI. The V segment lost 3 bases and the J segment 5 bases; nucleotides outside the gene matches: 6. The CDR3 runs to 14 residues.

The chain uses TRBV6-6 and TRBJ1-3, with D uncertain. The CDR3 loop spans 15 amino acids. Trimming shortened V by 2 bases and J by 1 base, and 9 bases separated the two germline ends. Germline V CDR1 and CDR2: MNHNY, SVGAGI (reference sequence). The CDR3 DNA sequence: TGTGCCAGCAGTTACGTTGGAGTGTCTGGAAACACCATATATTTT. Protein product: CASSYVGVSGNTIYF.